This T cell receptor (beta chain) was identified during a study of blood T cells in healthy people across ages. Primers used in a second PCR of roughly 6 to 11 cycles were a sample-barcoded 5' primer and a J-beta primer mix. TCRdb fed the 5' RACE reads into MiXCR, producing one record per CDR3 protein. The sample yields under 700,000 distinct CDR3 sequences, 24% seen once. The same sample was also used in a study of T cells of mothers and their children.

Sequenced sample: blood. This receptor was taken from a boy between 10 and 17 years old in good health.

For the CDR3, the DNA is TGTGCCAGCAGCTTAAACCCAGGGGCCGACTCCTACAATGAGCAGTTCTTC. Its protein product is CASSLNPGADSYNEQFF. The chain combines TRBV7-2 with TRBJ2-1; tentatively, D is TRBD1 (6 bases). This CDR3 region has 17 residues. The germline V gene encodes CDR1 SGHTA and CDR2 FQGNSA. V was trimmed by 2 bases and J by 0 bases, leaving 14 bases between them. The variable domain in full, completed from reference TRBV7-2 and TRBJ2-1, reads GAGVSQSPSNKVTEKGKDVELRCDPISGHTALYWYRQSLGQGLEFLIYFQGNSAPDKSGLPSDRFSAERTGGSVSTLTIQRTQQEDSAVYLCASSLNPGADSYNEQFFGPGTRLTVL.